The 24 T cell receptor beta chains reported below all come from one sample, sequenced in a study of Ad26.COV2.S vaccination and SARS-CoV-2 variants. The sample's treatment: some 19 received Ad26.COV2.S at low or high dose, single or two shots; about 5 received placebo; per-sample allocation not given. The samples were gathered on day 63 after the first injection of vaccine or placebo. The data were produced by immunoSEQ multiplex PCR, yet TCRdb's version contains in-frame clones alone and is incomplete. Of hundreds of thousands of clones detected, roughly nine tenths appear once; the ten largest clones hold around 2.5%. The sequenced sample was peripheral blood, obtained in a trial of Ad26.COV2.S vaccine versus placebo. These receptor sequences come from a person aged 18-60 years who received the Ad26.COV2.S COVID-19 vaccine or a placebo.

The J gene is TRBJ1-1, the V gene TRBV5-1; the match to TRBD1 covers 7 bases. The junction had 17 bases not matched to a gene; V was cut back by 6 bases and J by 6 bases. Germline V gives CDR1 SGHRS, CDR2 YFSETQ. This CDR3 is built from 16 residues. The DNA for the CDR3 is TGCGCCAGCACCCTGACAGTTACAGGGGCCCACGCTGAAGCTTTCTTT. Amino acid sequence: CASTLTVTGAHAEAFF.

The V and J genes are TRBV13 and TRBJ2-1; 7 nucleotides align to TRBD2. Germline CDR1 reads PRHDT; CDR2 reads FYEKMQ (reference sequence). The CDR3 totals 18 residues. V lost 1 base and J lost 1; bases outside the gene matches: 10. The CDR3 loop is CASSLAGLGGSSYNEQFF. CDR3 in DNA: TGTGCCAGCAGCTTAGCTGGTCTCGGCGGGAGTTCCTACAATGAGCAGTTCTTC.

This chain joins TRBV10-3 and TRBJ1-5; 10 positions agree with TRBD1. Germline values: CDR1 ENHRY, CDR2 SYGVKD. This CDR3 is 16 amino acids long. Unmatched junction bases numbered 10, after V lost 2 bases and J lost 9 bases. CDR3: CAISEPSGTGEGPQHF. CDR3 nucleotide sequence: TGTGCCATCAGTGAGCCGTCCGGGACAGGGGAAGGGCCCCAGCATTTT.

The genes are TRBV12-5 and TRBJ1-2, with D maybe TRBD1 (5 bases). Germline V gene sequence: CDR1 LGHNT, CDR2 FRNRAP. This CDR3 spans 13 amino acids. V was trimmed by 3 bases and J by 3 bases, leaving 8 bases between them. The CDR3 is CASGFSGHYGYTF. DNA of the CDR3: TGTGCTAGTGGTTTTTCGGGACACTATGGCTACACCTTC.

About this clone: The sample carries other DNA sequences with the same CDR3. In DNA form, the CDR3 reads TGCGCCAGCAGCCCCCAGGGGGCGAATGAAAAACTGTTTTTT. Amino acids: CASSPQGANEKLFF. The rearrangement uses TRBV5-1 and TRBJ1-4; 8 bases agree with TRBD1. The CDR3 runs to 14 residues. The germline V gene has CDR1 SGHRS and CDR2 YFSETQ. The ends lost 4 bases at V and 5 bases at J; junction bases unmatched: 4. The whole variable domain, filled in from reference TRBV5-1 and TRBJ1-4, reads KAGVTQTPRYLIKTRGQQVTLSCSPISGHRSVSWYQQTPGQGLQFLFEYFSETQRNKGNFPGRFSGRQFSNSRSEMNVSTLELGDSALYLCASSPQGANEKLFFGSGTQLSVL.

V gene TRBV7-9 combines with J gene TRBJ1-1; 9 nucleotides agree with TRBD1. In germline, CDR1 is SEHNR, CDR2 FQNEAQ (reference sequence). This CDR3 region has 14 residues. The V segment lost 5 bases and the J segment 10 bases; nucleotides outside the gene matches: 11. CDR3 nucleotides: TGTGCCAGCAGCCCCCCACAGGGGGCGCGGAGAGCTTTCTTT. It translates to CASSPPQGARRAFF.

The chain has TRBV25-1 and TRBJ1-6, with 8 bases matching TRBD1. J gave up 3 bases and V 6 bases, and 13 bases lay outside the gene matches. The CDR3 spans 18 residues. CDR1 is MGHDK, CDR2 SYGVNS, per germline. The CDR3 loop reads CASSRDRFSSGYNSPLHF. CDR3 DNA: TGTGCCAGCAGCCGGGACAGGTTTTCCTCGGGCTATAATTCACCCCTCCACTTT.

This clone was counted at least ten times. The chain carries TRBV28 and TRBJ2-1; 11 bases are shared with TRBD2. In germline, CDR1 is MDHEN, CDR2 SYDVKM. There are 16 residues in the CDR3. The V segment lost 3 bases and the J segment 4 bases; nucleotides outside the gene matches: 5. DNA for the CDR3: TGTGCCAGCAGTTTGCCTAGCGGGGGGACGTACAATGAGCAGTTCTTC. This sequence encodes CASSLPSGGTYNEQFF.

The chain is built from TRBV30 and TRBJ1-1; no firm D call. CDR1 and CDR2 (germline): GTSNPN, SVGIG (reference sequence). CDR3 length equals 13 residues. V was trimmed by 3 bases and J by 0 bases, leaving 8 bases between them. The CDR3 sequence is CAWSDHVNTEAFF. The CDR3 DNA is TGTGCCTGGAGCGATCATGTGAACACTGAAGCTTTCTTT.

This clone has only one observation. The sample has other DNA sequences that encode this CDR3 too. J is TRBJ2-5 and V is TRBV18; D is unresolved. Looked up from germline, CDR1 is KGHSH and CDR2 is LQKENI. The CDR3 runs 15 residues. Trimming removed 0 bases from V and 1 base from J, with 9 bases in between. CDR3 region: CASSPPGSLQETQYF. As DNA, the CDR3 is TGTGCCAGCTCACCACCCGGGTCCCTCCAAGAGACCCAGTACTTC.

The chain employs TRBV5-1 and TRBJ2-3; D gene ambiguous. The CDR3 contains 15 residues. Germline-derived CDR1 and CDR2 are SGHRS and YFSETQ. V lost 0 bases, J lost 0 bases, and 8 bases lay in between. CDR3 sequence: CASSLVGRSTDTQYF. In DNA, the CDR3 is TGCGCCAGCAGCTTGGTCGGCAGAAGCACAGATACGCAGTATTTT.

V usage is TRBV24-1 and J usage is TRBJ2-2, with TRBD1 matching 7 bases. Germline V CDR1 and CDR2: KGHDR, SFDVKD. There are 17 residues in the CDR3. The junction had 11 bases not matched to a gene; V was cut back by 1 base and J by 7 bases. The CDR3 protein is CATSDLGSQGDDGELFF. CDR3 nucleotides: TGTGCCACCAGTGATTTAGGATCGCAGGGGGACGACGGGGAGCTGTTTTTT.

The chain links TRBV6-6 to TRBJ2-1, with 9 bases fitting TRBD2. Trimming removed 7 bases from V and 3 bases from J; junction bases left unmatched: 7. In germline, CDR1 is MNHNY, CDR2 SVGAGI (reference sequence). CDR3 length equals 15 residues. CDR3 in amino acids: CASILAGSGYNEQFF. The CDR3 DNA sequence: TGTGCCAGCATCCTAGCGGGAAGCGGCTACAATGAGCAGTTCTTC.

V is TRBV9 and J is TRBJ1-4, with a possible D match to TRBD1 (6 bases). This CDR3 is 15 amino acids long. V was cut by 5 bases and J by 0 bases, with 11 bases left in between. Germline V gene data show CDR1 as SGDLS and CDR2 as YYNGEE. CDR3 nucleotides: TGTGCCAGCAGTACAGGGTTGGCAACTAATGAAAAACTGTTTTTT. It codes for CASSTGLATNEKLFF.

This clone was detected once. The CDR3 DNA reads as TGTGCCAGCAGCTTGGGGGGCGGTTGGAATGAAAAACTGTTTTTT. This codes for CASSLGGGWNEKLFF. The V call is TRBV5-6, the J call TRBJ1-4; tentative D call: TRBD1 (5 bases). Germline V gene data show CDR1 as SGHDT and CDR2 as YYEEEE. Trimming left V 0 bases short and J 5 bases short, with 11 bases between. CDR3 length: 15 residues.

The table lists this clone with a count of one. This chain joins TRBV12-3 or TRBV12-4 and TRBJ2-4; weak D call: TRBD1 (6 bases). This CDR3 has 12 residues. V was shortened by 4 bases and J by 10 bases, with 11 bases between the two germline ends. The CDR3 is CASSSGVGIQYF. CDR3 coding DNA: TGTGCCAGCAGTTCAGGGGTGGGGATTCAGTACTTC.

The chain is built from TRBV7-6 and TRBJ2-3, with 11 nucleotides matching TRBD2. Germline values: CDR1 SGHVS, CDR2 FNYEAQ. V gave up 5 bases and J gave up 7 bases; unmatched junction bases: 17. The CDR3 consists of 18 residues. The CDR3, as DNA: TGTGCCAGCAGCCCAGCACCGGGACTAGCGGATCACGGGTATACGCAGTATTTT. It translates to CASSPAPGLADHGYTQYF.

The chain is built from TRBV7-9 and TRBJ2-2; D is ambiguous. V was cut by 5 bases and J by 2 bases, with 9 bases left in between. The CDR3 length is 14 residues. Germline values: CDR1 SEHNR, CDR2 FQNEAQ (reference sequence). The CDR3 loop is CASSLVQNTGELFF. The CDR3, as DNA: TGTGCCAGCAGCCTCGTTCAAAACACCGGGGAGCTGTTTTTT.

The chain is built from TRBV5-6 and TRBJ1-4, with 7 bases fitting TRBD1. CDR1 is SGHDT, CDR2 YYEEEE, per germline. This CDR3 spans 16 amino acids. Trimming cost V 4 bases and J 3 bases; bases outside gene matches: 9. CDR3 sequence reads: CASSPAPQGANEKLFF. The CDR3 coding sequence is TGTGCCAGCAGCCCGGCCCCCCAGGGGGCTAATGAAAAACTGTTTTTT.

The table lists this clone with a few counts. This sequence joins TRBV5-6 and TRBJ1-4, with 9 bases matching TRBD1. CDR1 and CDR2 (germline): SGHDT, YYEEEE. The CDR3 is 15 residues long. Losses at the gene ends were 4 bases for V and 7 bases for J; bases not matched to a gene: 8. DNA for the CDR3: TGTGCCAGCAGCCCCAACAGGGGGCTGCGTGAAAAACTGTTTTTT. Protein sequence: CASSPNRGLREKLFF.

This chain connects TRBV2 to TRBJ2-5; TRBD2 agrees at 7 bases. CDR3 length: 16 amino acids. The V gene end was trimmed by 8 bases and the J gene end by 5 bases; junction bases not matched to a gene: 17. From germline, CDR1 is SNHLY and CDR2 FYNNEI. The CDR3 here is CASCKEGGRIGETQYF. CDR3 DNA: TGTGCCAGCTGCAAAGAGGGAGGGAGAATTGGGGAGACCCAGTACTTC.

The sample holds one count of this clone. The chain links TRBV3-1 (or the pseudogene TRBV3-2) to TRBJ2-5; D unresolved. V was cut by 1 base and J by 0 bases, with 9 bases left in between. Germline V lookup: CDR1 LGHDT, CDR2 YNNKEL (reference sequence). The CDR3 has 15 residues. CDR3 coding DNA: TGTGCCAGCAGCCAAGCTGTGGTTTACCAAGAGACCCAGTACTTC. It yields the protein CASSQAVVYQETQYF.

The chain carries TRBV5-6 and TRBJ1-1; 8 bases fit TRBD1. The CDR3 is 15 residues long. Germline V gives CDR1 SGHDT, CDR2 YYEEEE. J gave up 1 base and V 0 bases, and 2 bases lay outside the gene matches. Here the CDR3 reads CASSLVGQANTEAFF. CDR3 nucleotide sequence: TGTGCCAGCAGCTTGGTGGGACAGGCGAACACTGAAGCTTTCTTT.

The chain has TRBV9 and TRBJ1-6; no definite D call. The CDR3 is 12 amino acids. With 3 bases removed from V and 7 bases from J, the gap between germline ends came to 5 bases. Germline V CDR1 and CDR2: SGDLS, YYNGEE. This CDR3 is CASSARNSPLHF. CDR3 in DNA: TGTGCCAGCAGCGCTCGGAATTCACCCCTCCACTTT.